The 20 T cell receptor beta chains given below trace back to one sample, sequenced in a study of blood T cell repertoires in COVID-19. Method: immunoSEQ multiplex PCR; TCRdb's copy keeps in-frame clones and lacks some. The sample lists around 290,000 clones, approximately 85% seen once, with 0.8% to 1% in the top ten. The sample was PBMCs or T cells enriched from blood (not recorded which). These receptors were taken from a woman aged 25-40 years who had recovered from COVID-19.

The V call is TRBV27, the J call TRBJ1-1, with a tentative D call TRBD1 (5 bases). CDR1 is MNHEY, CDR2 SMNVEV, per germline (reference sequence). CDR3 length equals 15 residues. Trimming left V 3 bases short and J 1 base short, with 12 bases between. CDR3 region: CASSLGPATNTEAFF. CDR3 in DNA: TGTGCCAGCAGTTTGGGGCCGGCCACGAACACTGAAGCTTTCTTT.

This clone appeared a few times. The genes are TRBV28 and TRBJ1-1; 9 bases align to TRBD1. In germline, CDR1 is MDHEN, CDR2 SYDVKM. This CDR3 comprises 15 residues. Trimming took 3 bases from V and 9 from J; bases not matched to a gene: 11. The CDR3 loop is CASSFLTGTGQKAFF. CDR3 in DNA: TGTGCCAGCAGTTTCCTCACAGGGACAGGGCAGAAAGCTTTCTTT.

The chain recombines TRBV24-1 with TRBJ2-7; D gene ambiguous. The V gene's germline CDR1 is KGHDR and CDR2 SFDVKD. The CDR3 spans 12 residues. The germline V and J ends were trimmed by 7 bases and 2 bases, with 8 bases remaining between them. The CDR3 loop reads CATSGSTYEQYF. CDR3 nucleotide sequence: TGTGCCACCAGCGGGTCAACCTACGAGCAGTACTTC.

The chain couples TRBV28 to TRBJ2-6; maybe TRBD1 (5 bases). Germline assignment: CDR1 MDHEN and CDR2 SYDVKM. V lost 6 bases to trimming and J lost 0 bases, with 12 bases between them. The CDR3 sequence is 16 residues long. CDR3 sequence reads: CASRKGLSSGANVLTF. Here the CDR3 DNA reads TGTGCCAGCAGGAAGGGGCTGAGCTCTGGGGCCAACGTCCTGACTTTC.

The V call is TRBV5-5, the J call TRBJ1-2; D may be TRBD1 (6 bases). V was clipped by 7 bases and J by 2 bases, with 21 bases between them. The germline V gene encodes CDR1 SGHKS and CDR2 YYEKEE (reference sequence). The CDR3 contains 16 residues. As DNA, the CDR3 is TGTGCCAGCCGACCAGGACAGACAAACCTAAACTATGGCTACACCTTC. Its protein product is CASRPGQTNLNYGYTF.

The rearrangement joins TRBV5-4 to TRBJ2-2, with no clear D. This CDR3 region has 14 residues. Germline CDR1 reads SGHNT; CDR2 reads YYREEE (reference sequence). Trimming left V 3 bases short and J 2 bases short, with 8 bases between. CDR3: CASSSEVNTGELFF. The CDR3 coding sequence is TGTGCCAGCAGCTCTGAGGTAAACACCGGGGAGCTGTTTTTT.

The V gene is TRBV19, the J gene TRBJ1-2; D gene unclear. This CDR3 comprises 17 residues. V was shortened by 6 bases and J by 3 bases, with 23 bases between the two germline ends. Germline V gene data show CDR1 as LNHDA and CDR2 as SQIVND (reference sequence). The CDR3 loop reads CASSLLLLAADDYGYTF. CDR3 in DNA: TGTGCCAGTAGCCTACTACTTTTGGCGGCAGATGACTATGGCTACACCTTC.

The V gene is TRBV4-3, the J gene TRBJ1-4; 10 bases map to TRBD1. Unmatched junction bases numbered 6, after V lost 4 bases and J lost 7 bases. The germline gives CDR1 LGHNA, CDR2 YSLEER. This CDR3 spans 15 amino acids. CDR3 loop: CASSRRQGAGEKLFF. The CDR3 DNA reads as TGCGCCAGCAGCCGAAGACAGGGGGCTGGTGAAAAACTGTTTTTT.

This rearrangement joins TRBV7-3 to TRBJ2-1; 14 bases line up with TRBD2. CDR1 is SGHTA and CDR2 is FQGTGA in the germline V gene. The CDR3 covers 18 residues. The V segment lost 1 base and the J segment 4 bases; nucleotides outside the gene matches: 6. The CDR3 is CASSLRGLAGVIYNEQFF. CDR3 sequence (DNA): TGTGCCAGCAGCTTAAGGGGACTAGCGGGGGTAATTTACAATGAGCAGTTCTTC.

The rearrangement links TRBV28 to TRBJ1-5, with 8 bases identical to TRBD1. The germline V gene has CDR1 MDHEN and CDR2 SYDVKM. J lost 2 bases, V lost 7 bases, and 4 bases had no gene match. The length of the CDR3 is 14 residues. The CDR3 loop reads CASNPDRGNQPQHF. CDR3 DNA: TGTGCCAGCAACCCGGACAGGGGCAATCAGCCCCAGCATTTT.

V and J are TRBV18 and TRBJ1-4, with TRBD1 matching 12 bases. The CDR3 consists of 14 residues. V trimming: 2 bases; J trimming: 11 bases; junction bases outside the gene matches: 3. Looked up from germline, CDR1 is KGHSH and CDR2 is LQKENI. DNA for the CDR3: TGTGCCAGCTCACCAGGGACAGGGGGCGAGAAACTGTTTTTT. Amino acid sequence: CASSPGTGGEKLFF.

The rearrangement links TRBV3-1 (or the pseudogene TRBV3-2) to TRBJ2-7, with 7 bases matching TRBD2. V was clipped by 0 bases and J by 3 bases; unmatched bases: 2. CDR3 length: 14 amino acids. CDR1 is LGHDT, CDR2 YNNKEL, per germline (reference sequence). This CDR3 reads CASSQDGGDYEQYF. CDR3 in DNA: TGTGCCAGCAGCCAAGATGGGGGGGACTACGAGCAGTACTTC.

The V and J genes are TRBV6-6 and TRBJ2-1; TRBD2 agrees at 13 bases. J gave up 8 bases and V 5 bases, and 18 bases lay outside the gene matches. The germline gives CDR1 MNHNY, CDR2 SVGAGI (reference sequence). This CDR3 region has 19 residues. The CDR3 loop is CASSQTAIIGTSGIDEQFF. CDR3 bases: TGTGCCAGCAGTCAGACAGCCATAATCGGGACTAGCGGGATTGATGAGCAGTTCTTC.

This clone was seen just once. CDR3 region: CASSLRFTGELFF. The CDR3 nucleotides are TGTGCCAGTAGTCTCCGTTTCACCGGGGAGCTGTTTTTT. The chain carries TRBV19 and TRBJ2-2; D not certain. This CDR3 comprises 13 residues. Germline loops: CDR1 LNHDA, CDR2 SQIVND (reference sequence). Trimming took 5 bases from V and 4 from J, leaving 8 bases between them.

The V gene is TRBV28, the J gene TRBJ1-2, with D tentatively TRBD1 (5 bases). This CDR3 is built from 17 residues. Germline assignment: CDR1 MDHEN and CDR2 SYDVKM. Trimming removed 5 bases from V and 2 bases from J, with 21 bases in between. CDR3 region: CASSPRQGRWKNYGYTF. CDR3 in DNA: TGTGCCAGCAGTCCGAGGCAGGGAAGATGGAAGAACTATGGCTACACCTTC.

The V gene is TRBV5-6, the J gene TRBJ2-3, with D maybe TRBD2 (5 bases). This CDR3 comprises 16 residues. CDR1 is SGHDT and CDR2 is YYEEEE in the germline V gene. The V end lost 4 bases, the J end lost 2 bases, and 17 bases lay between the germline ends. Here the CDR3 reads CASSLGPAAATDTQYF. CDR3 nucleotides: TGTGCCAGCAGCCTAGGTCCGGCAGCGGCCACAGATACGCAGTATTTT.

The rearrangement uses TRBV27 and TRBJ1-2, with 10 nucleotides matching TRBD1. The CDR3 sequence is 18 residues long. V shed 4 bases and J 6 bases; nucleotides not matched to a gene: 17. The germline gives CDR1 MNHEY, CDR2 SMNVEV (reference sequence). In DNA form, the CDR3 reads TGTGCCAGCAGTTCCTCATGGACAGGGGGTCTAAGAGGGAATGGCTACACCTTC. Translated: CASSSSWTGGLRGNGYTF.

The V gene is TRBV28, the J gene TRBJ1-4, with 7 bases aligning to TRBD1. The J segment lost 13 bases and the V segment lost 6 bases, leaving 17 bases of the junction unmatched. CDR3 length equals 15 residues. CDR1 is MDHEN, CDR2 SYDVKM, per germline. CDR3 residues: CASSPVAGGNGRLFF. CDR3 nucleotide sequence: TGTGCCAGCAGCCCTGTTGCAGGGGGAAATGGTAGACTGTTTTTT.

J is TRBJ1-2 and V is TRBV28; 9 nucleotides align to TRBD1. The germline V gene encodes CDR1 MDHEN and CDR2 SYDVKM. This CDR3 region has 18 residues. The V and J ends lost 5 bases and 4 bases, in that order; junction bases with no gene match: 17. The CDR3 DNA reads TGTGCCAGCAGTCGGCCCGGGACAGGGTCGATCCTCGGCTATGGCTACACCTTC. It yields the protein CASSRPGTGSILGYGYTF.

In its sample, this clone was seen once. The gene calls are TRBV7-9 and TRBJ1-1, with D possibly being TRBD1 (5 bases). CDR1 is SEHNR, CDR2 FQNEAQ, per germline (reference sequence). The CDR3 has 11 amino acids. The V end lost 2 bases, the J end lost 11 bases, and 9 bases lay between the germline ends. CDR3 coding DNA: TGTGCCAGCAGCTTAACAGGATCGGCTTTCTTT. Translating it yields CASSLTGSAFF.